This entry lists 18 T cell receptor beta chains sequenced from one sample in a study of blood T cell repertoires in COVID-19. Assay used: immunoSEQ multiplex PCR; TCRdb lists only in-frame clones, some missing. The repertoire holds some 62,000 clones, with 85% to 90% as singletons. Source material: peripheral blood. The source is a woman aged 55-75 years with COVID-19, enrolled during active disease.

The genes are TRBV5-5 and TRBJ1-3; 7 bases are a match to TRBD1. After removal of 0 bases from V and 0 bases from J, the junction contained 6 bases not matched to a gene. This CDR3 contains 17 residues. CDR1 and CDR2 (germline): SGHKS, YYEKEE (reference sequence). The CDR3 DNA sequence: TGTGCCAGCAGCTTGGCCGGGACAGCAAACTCTGGAAACACCATATATTTT. Its protein is CASSLAGTANSGNTIYF.

This clone was detected once. The rearrangement joins TRBV10-3 to TRBJ1-2, with 7 positions matching TRBD1. This CDR3 has 17 residues. The germline gives CDR1 ENHRY, CDR2 SYGVKD. V shed 4 bases, J shed 2 bases, and the junction held 13 bases outside the gene matches. The CDR3 region has the DNA TGTGCCATCAGTGCAAAACTGGGGACAGTACTAAACTATGGCTACACCTTC. This codes for CAISAKLGTVLNYGYTF.

CDR3: CASSWDSKGQPQHF. The CDR3 DNA reads TGTGCCAGCAGTTGGGACTCCAAGGGACAGCCCCAGCATTTT. The chain has TRBV6-2 or TRBV6-3 and TRBJ1-5; weak D call: TRBD1 (5 bases). V dropped 4 bases and J dropped 7 bases, with 14 bases sitting between them. This CDR3 spans 14 amino acids. Per germline, CDR1 MNHEY and CDR2 SVGEGT.

The chain is built from TRBV5-1 and TRBJ1-1; 7 bases map to TRBD1. J lost 4 bases, V lost 6 bases, and 9 bases had no gene match. The CDR3 consists of 14 residues. Germline-derived CDR1 and CDR2 are SGHRS and YFSETQ. The CDR3: CASNLTPGGTEAFF. In DNA form, the CDR3 reads TGCGCCAGCAACTTAACCCCAGGGGGCACTGAAGCTTTCTTT.

This sequence joins TRBV18 and TRBJ2-1; 10 positions agree with TRBD2. Trimming took 1 base from V and 7 from J; bases not matched to a gene: 7. Germline V CDR1 and CDR2: KGHSH, LQKENI. CDR3 length equals 16 residues. This chain's CDR3 is CASSPLIASGSNEQFF. CDR3 nucleotide sequence: TGTGCCAGCTCACCACTCATCGCTAGCGGGAGTAATGAGCAGTTCTTC.

This clone was detected only a few times. This chain links TRBV5-1 with TRBJ1-2; 7 nucleotides line up with TRBD1. Germline V CDR1 and CDR2: SGHRS, YFSETQ. Trimming took 3 bases from V and 6 from J; bases not matched to a gene: 11. The CDR3 spans 15 residues. In nucleotides, the CDR3 is TGCGCCAGCAGCTCGCACCGAGACAGGGAGCATGGCTACACCTTC. Its translation is CASSSHRDREHGYTF.

The rearrangement joins TRBV28 to TRBJ2-5; 9 bases fit TRBD1. The CDR3 has 15 amino acids. CDR1 is MDHEN, CDR2 SYDVKM, per germline. J gave up 5 bases and V 2 bases, and 6 bases lay outside the gene matches. In DNA, the CDR3 is TGTGCCAGCAGTTTACTACAGGGGGCCGGGGAGACCCAGTACTTC. It is translated as CASSLLQGAGETQYF.

The DNA of the CDR3 is TGCGCCAGCAGCTCCGGGACTAGCGGGAGCTTCTCCTACGAGCAGTACTTC. It yields the protein CASSSGTSGSFSYEQYF. V gene TRBV5-1 combines with J gene TRBJ2-7, with 14 bases that match TRBD2. Germline CDR1 and CDR2: SGHRS and YFSETQ. The CDR3 spans 17 residues. V lost 3 bases to trimming and J lost 0 bases; unmatched junction nucleotides: 5.

The rearrangement joins TRBV28 to TRBJ1-4; D unclear. CDR1 and CDR2 (germline): MDHEN, SYDVKM. Trimming removed 2 bases at V and 0 bases at J, with 4 bases between. The CDR3 extends over 14 amino acids. The CDR3 region has the DNA TGTGCCAGCAGTTTACCTACAACTAATGAAAAACTGTTTTTT. Residues: CASSLPTTNEKLFF.

This rearrangement joins TRBV6-2 or TRBV6-3 to TRBJ2-2, with 7 positions matching TRBD1. Germline V gene lookup returns CDR1 MNHEY and CDR2 SVGEGT. Trimming at V came to 5 bases and at J to 5 bases, leaving 8 bases not matched to a gene. This CDR3 region has 15 residues. The CDR3 is CASSTRGRETGELFF. DNA for the CDR3: TGTGCCAGCAGTACGAGGGGGCGCGAAACCGGGGAGCTGTTTTTT.

The chain links TRBV4-2 to TRBJ2-7; no definite D call. Per germline, CDR1 LGHNA and CDR2 YNFKEQ. V gave up 0 bases and J gave up 9 bases, with 15 bases separating them. The CDR3 runs to 14 residues. Here the CDR3 DNA reads TGTGCCAGCAGCCAAGACTCCGCGCTACGAAGGCAGTACTTC. Residues: CASSQDSALRRQYF.

V and J are TRBV5-1 and TRBJ2-3; D ambiguous. With 0 bases removed from V and 4 bases from J, the gap between germline ends came to 6 bases. The CDR3 has 13 amino acids. Per germline, CDR1 SGHRS and CDR2 YFSETQ. The CDR3: CASSLASADTQYF. The CDR3 nucleotides are TGCGCCAGCAGCTTGGCCTCCGCAGATACGCAGTATTTT.

This chain joins TRBV7-2 and TRBJ1-6; possible D gene TRBD1, 5 bases. V lost 1 base to trimming and J lost 7 bases, with 11 bases between them. The CDR3 is 15 amino acids. Germline CDR1 reads SGHTA; CDR2 reads FQGNSA. This CDR3 is CASSLVQGLNSPLHF. The DNA of the CDR3 is TGTGCCAGCAGCTTAGTCCAGGGACTAAATTCACCCCTCCACTTT.

The rearrangement links TRBV13 to TRBJ2-7; TRBD1 might be the D (6 bases). The V end lost 2 bases, the J end lost 4 bases, and 15 bases lay between the germline ends. CDR3 length: 15 residues. The V gene's germline CDR1 is PRHDT and CDR2 FYEKMQ (reference sequence). CDR3 DNA: TGTGCCAGCAGCTTATACTGGGGGCGTAAATACGAGCAGTACTTC. Translating gives CASSLYWGRKYEQYF.

The chain employs TRBV11-1 and TRBJ2-1, with D possibly being TRBD2 (5 bases). Trimming removed 2 bases from V and 7 bases from J, with 15 bases in between. This CDR3 is built from 15 residues. The germline V gene encodes CDR1 SGHAT and CDR2 FQDESV (reference sequence). The CDR3 bases are TGTGCCAGCAGCTTATCAACGGGATCAAGGAATGAGCAGTTCTTC. This codes for CASSLSTGSRNEQFF. Supplemented by reference TRBV11-1 and TRBJ2-1, the full variable domain reads EAEVAQSPRYKITEKSQAVAFWCDPISGHATLYWYRQILGQGPELLVQFQDESVVDDSQLPKDRFSAERLKGVDSTLKIQPAELGDSAMYLCASSLSTGSRNEQFFGPGTRLTVL.

The rearrangement uses TRBV9 and TRBJ2-1; D ambiguous. This CDR3 comprises 16 residues. CDR1 is SGDLS and CDR2 is YYNGEE in the germline V gene. The V gene lost 0 bases and the J gene lost 5 bases, with 15 bases spanning the gap. CDR3 DNA sequence: TGTGCCAGCAGCGTAGAGAAGACAAAAAAGGACAATGAGCAGTTCTTC. Amino acids: CASSVEKTKKDNEQFF.

This chain connects TRBV4-1 to TRBJ2-3, with 8 bases identical to TRBD2. The junction had 2 bases not matched to a gene; V was cut back by 0 bases and J by 3 bases. There are 15 residues in the CDR3. CDR1 is MGHRA, CDR2 YSYEKL, per germline. CDR3 sequence reads: CASSQESGGTDTQYF. The CDR3 DNA is TGCGCCAGCAGCCAAGAATCGGGAGGGACAGATACGCAGTATTTT.

The V call is TRBV9, the J call TRBJ2-7; TRBD1 matches at 9 bases. The germline V gene has CDR1 SGDLS and CDR2 YYNGEE. J lost 2 bases, V lost 0 bases, and 6 bases had no gene match. This CDR3 comprises 16 residues. The CDR3 here is CASSVAPGQGPYEQYF. CDR3 DNA sequence: TGTGCCAGCAGCGTAGCCCCGGGACAGGGTCCCTACGAGCAGTACTTC.